The T cell receptor beta chain described here comes from a study of T cell responses to AZD1222 COVID-19 vaccine. Study results and caveats: Among AZD1222 vaccinees, only five to seven were seropositive at baseline. Donors were largely white British and mainly female; clonal diversity was possibly underestimated. Sampling that yielded the repertoires occurred only after the peak T cell response.

Some clones are missing from TCRdb's copy, which holds only in-frame ones; the method was immunoSEQ multiplex PCR. Of about 110,000 clones listed, about 90% are singletons. Germline V gives CDR1 MDHEN, CDR2 SYDVKM. The germline V and J ends were trimmed by 3 bases and 10 bases, with 13 bases remaining between them. The CDR3 consists of 13 residues. Note on this clone: What it binds is not known.

It was second doses at about 4 or about 12 weeks that were pooled. V usage is TRBV28 and J usage is TRBJ2-1; possibly TRBD2 for D (5 bases). This clonotype was sampled from an adult who received the AZD1222 COVID-19 vaccine. Specimen: peripheral blood, collected 28 days after the second AZD1222 dose. CDR3 DNA: TGTGCCAGCAGTTTCACTAGAAGATGGGAGCAGTTCTTC. Encoded protein: CASSFTRRWEQFF.